The 26 T cell receptor beta chains given below trace back to one sample, sequenced in a study of blood T cell repertoires in COVID-19. The data were produced by immunoSEQ multiplex PCR, yet TCRdb's version contains in-frame clones alone and is incomplete. The data contain approximately 300,000 clones, roughly 90% of them singletons. Sequencing was carried out using peripheral blood. These receptors came from a young woman with COVID-19, enrolled during active disease.

V and J are TRBV10-3 and TRBJ1-1; possibly TRBD1 for D (5 bases). This CDR3 region has 14 residues. Germline V CDR1 and CDR2: ENHRY, SYGVKD. V was clipped by 6 bases and J by 0 bases, with 11 bases between them. The CDR3 loop is CAISQGGVNTEAFF. CDR3 in DNA: TGTGCCATCAGCCAGGGTGGGGTGAACACTGAAGCTTTCTTT.

The chain joins TRBV3-1 (or the pseudogene TRBV3-2) to TRBJ2-2; TRBD2 matches 10 bases. V shed 4 bases, J shed 3 bases, and the junction held 2 bases outside the gene matches. This CDR3 comprises 15 residues. Germline CDR1 LGHDT, CDR2 YNNKEL (reference sequence). The CDR3 reads CASSPAGGHTGELFF. The CDR3 DNA sequence: TGTGCCAGCAGCCCAGCGGGGGGGCACACCGGGGAGCTGTTTTTT.

This clone was counted between two and nine times. The V and J genes are TRBV30 and TRBJ1-2; D gene uncertain. The CDR3 length is 13 residues. The ends were cut back, 2 bases at V and 4 bases at J, with 11 bases in the middle. From germline, CDR1 is GTSNPN and CDR2 SVGIG (reference sequence). The CDR3 nucleotides read TGTGCCTGGAGTCCGGGGAACATCTATGGCTACACCTTC. Translation gives CAWSPGNIYGYTF.

The gene calls are TRBV6-5 and TRBJ1-2; D gene ambiguous. Germline CDR1 reads MNHEY; CDR2 reads SVGAGI. The germline V and J ends were trimmed by 5 bases and 8 bases, with 15 bases remaining between them. The CDR3 sequence is 13 residues long. CDR3: CASSPPGGRGYTF. The CDR3, as DNA: TGTGCCAGCAGTCCCCCCGGTGGGAGGGGCTACACCTTC.

The CDR3 nucleotides read TGCGCCAGCAGCCCATACACCTCGGGAGGAGGAAACACCATATATTTT. This translates into CASSPYTSGGGNTIYF. The genes are TRBV5-1 and TRBJ1-3, with D unresolved. CDR3 size: 16 residues. Germline CDR1 reads SGHRS; CDR2 reads YFSETQ. Deletions cut 4 bases from V and 4 bases from J, with 18 bases between.

The chain recombines TRBV7-2 with TRBJ2-5, with TRBD1 as a possible D gene (6 bases). The CDR3 is 14 residues long. Germline CDR1 reads SGHTA; CDR2 reads FQGNSA. Between the trimmed V and J ends, which lost 3 bases and 4 bases, there was a span of 12 bases. In DNA, the CDR3 is TGTGCCAGCAGCTTTCTGGGGGCCGGAGAGACCCAGTACTTC. This encodes CASSFLGAGETQYF.

V gene TRBV11-2 combines with J gene TRBJ1-3; D unclear. CDR3 length: 15 residues. The germline gives CDR1 SGHAT, CDR2 FQNNGV. The V and J ends lost 5 bases and 0 bases respectively, with 11 bases between them. This CDR3 is CASSETRLSGNTIYF. DNA of the CDR3: TGTGCCAGCAGCGAAACTCGACTCTCTGGAAACACCATATATTTT.

This clone occurred once. The chain uses TRBV25-1 and TRBJ2-2; 11 bases are a match to TRBD2. This CDR3 region has 17 residues. V gave up 7 bases and J gave up 5 bases; unmatched junction bases: 12. Germline CDR1 is MGHDK and CDR2 is SYGVNS. CDR3 sequence reads: CASINPLAGGYTGELFF. In nucleotides, the CDR3 is TGTGCCAGCATAAATCCGCTAGCGGGGGGATATACCGGGGAGCTGTTTTTT.

The chain links TRBV5-5 to TRBJ2-7; D not resolved. The CDR3 is made up of 15 amino acids. Germline V gene sequence: CDR1 SGHKS, CDR2 YYEKEE (reference sequence). The V gene lost 0 bases and the J gene lost 6 bases, with 16 bases spanning the gap. This CDR3 is CASSLEWARIAEQYF. In nucleotides, the CDR3 is TGTGCCAGCAGCTTGGAATGGGCCCGGATCGCCGAGCAGTACTTC.

This clone occurred once. This sequence joins TRBV29-1 and TRBJ1-3; D not certain. The CDR3 has 13 residues. V was trimmed by 4 bases and J by 4 bases, leaving 11 bases between them. In germline, CDR1 is SQVTM, CDR2 ANQGSEA. CDR3 sequence (DNA): TGCAGCGTTGCTGGGCTTGGAGGAAACACCATATATTTT. Its translation: CSVAGLGGNTIYF.

The J gene is TRBJ1-3, the V gene TRBV28; D is possibly TRBD1 (5 bases). V gave up 6 bases and J gave up 0 bases, with 12 bases separating them. This CDR3 region has 15 residues. Germline-derived CDR1 and CDR2 are MDHEN and SYDVKM. CDR3 sequence (DNA): TGTGCCAGCAGGACAGCACCTAACTCTGGAAACACCATATATTTT. Translated: CASRTAPNSGNTIYF.

The chain combines TRBV9 with TRBJ1-1, with 7 bases that match TRBD1. The V and J ends lost 0 bases and 4 bases, in that order; junction bases with no gene match: 9. CDR1 and CDR2 from the germline V gene are SGDLS and YYNGEE. The CDR3 has 16 residues. The CDR3 DNA sequence: TGTGCCAGCAGCGTAGGCACAGGGGATGGGGGCACTGAAGCTTTCTTT. Amino acid sequence: CASSVGTGDGGTEAFF.

This chain connects TRBV6-5 to TRBJ2-3, with 8 bases that match TRBD2. Germline values: CDR1 MNHEY, CDR2 SVGAGI. V lost 8 bases to trimming and J lost 0 bases; unmatched junction nucleotides: 7. This CDR3 is 15 amino acids long. The CDR3: CASRLTSGSTDTQYF. DNA for the CDR3: TGTGCCAGCCGACTTACTAGCGGTAGCACAGATACGCAGTATTTT.

V is TRBV6-2 or TRBV6-3 and J is TRBJ2-2, with no clear D. Germline loops: CDR1 MNHEY, CDR2 SVGEGT. The V and J ends lost 6 bases and 7 bases respectively, with 27 bases between them. CDR3 length equals 18 residues. This CDR3 is CASSLSPLRALVGGELFF. The DNA for the CDR3 is TGTGCCAGCAGCCTTTCGCCCCTTCGAGCCCTGGTCGGCGGGGAGCTGTTTTTT.

This chain uses TRBV13 with TRBJ2-3; D unclear. The CDR3 spans 14 residues. V was cut by 3 bases and J by 2 bases, with 9 bases left in between. Per germline, CDR1 PRHDT and CDR2 FYEKMQ (reference sequence). CDR3 loop: CASSFDTYTDTQYF. The CDR3 nucleotides read TGTGCCAGCAGCTTCGACACGTACACAGATACGCAGTATTTT.

The gene calls are TRBV6-5 and TRBJ2-2; 7 bases map to TRBD1. V lost 7 bases, J lost 5 bases, and 10 bases stayed unmatched. Germline V lookup: CDR1 MNHEY, CDR2 SVGAGI. This CDR3 comprises 15 residues. DNA for the CDR3: TGTGCCAGCAACCCGACAGGGTTGGAGACCGGGGAGCTGTTTTTT. Amino acids: CASNPTGLETGELFF.

J is TRBJ1-4 and V is TRBV27; TRBD1 matches 7 bases. V was pared by 5 bases and J by 7 bases, with 10 bases of the junction left unmatched. CDR1 is MNHEY, CDR2 SMNVEV, per germline (reference sequence). CDR3 length: 15 residues. The CDR3 DNA sequence: TGTGCCAGCAGTCCCCAACAGGGGATGGGTGAAAAACTGTTTTTT. This codes for CASSPQQGMGEKLFF. Variable domain in full (rest from reference TRBV27 and TRBJ1-4): EAQVTQNPRYLITVTGKKLTVTCSQNMNHEYMSWYRQDPGLGLRQIYYSMNVEVTDKGDVPEGYKVSRKEKRNFPLILESPSPNQTSLYFCASSPQQGMGEKLFFGSGTQLSVL.

The rearrangement links TRBV28 to TRBJ1-6, with D unclear. Germline V gives CDR1 MDHEN, CDR2 SYDVKM. The ends were cut back, 5 bases at V and 1 base at J, with 6 bases in the middle. This CDR3 contains 14 residues. The CDR3 here is CASSRVSYNSPLHF. The CDR3 coding sequence is TGTGCCAGCAGTCGGGTTTCCTATAATTCACCCCTCCACTTT.

The rearrangement links TRBV6-2 or TRBV6-3 to TRBJ2-2, with D perhaps matching TRBD2 (5 bases). This CDR3 spans 18 amino acids. CDR1 MNHEY and CDR2 SVGEGT come from the germline V gene. V lost 2 bases, J lost 4 bases, and 20 bases lay in between. The CDR3 sequence is CASSYEERRTGFTGELFF. The CDR3 DNA sequence: TGTGCCAGCAGTTACGAAGAACGGAGAACGGGGTTCACCGGGGAGCTGTTTTTT.

This clone was found once. The chain is built from TRBV5-1 and TRBJ2-1; D is possibly TRBD2 (6 bases). Germline assignment: CDR1 SGHRS and CDR2 YFSETQ. The CDR3 loop spans 17 amino acids. V dropped 5 bases and J dropped 7 bases, with 25 bases sitting between them. DNA of the CDR3: TGCGCCAGCAGTAACTTTTGGGGGGACCTTTTGAGGAATGAGCAGTTCTTC. This translates into CASSNFWGDLLRNEQFF.

Concerning this clone itself: Different DNA sequences within this sample yield the same CDR3. The chain has TRBV29-1 and TRBJ1-1, with D hard to call. Germline V gene data show CDR1 as SQVTM and CDR2 as ANQGSEA. This CDR3 contains 11 residues. The V and J ends lost 3 bases and 1 base respectively, with 3 bases between them. CDR3 loop: CSVDRNTEAFF. The CDR3 bases are TGCAGCGTTGACAGGAACACTGAAGCTTTCTTT.

The rearrangement uses TRBV7-3 and TRBJ2-1; 14 nucleotides line up with TRBD2. CDR3 length equals 16 residues. In germline, CDR1 is SGHTA, CDR2 FQGTGA. V shed 6 bases and J 9 bases; nucleotides not matched to a gene: 10. The CDR3 protein is CASSQGLAGGSGEQFF. CDR3 in DNA: TGTGCCAGCAGTCAAGGACTAGCGGGGGGATCAGGTGAGCAGTTCTTC.

This clone occurred once. The chain employs TRBV2 and TRBJ2-3, with a tentative D call TRBD2 (6 bases). This CDR3 comprises 12 residues. V lost 0 bases and J 8 bases, leaving 6 bases between the germline ends. Germline V lookup: CDR1 SNHLY, CDR2 FYNNEI. The CDR3 DNA reads TGTGCCAGCAGTGAAGCGGGGGGTACGCAGTATTTT. Translated, it gives CASSEAGGTQYF. Full variable domain (rest looked up from reference TRBV2 and TRBJ2-3): EPEVTQTPSHQVTQMGQEVILRCVPISNHLYFYWYRQILGQKVEFLVSFYNNEISEKSEIFDDQFSVERPDGSNFTLKIRSTKLEDSAMYFCASSEAGGTQYFGPGTRLTVL.

V is TRBV27 and J is TRBJ2-3; D perhaps matches TRBD1 (6 bases). The CDR3 is 15 residues long. Per the germline V gene, CDR1 is MNHEY and CDR2 is SMNVEV (reference sequence). Deletions cut 6 bases from V and 9 bases from J, with 22 bases between. In nucleotides, the CDR3 is TGTGCCAGCAGGGGGGTGGGGGCCGCCCCTTCGACGCAGTATTTT. The encoded protein is CASRGVGAAPSTQYF.

The chain uses TRBV7-2 and TRBJ1-1, with 9 bases that match TRBD1. Germline-derived CDR1 and CDR2 are SGHTA and FQGNSA. This CDR3 comprises 16 residues. V shed 4 bases, J shed 4 bases, and the junction held 10 bases outside the gene matches. DNA for the CDR3: TGTGCCAGCAGCTCCCAACCGGCGACAGGGGGCACTGAAGCTTTCTTT. It is translated as CASSSQPATGGTEAFF.

This chain links TRBV5-8 with TRBJ2-5; possibly TRBD2 for D (6 bases). The CDR3 is 14 amino acids. Trimming took off 0 bases at V and 2 bases at J, with 8 bases between the two ends. The germline V gene has CDR1 SGHTS and CDR2 YDEGEE. The CDR3 sequence: CASSLVRGQETQYF. In DNA, the CDR3 is TGTGCCAGCAGCTTGGTACGGGGGCAAGAGACCCAGTACTTC.